This T cell receptor beta chain is from a study of Ad26.COV2.S vaccination and SARS-CoV-2 variants. The table came from immunoSEQ multiplex PCR; TCRdb's copy has only in-frame clones and leaves some out. The sample consists of 380,000 or so clones, about 80% of them appearing once. Treatment given: about 20 received Ad26.COV2.S at low or high dose, single or two shots; roughly five received placebo; per-sample allocation not given. Following the first vaccine or placebo injection, samples were taken on day 63. Built on an Ad26 vector, the vaccine expressed Wuhan-strain SARS-CoV-2 spike. The V end lost 7 bases, the J end lost 2 bases, and 14 bases lay between the germline ends. CDR1 and CDR2 from the germline V gene are WNHNN and SYGVQD (reference sequence). The CDR3 is 14 amino acids.

This TCR was sampled from a person aged 18 to 65 who received the Ad26.COV2.S COVID-19 vaccine or a placebo. Source: peripheral blood, taken in a trial of Ad26.COV2.S vaccine versus placebo. The chain couples TRBV10-1 to TRBJ1-2; D not resolved. The chain's CDR3 is CASMFGEKNYGYTF. In DNA, the CDR3 is TGCGCCAGCATGTTTGGGGAAAAGAACTATGGCTACACCTTC.